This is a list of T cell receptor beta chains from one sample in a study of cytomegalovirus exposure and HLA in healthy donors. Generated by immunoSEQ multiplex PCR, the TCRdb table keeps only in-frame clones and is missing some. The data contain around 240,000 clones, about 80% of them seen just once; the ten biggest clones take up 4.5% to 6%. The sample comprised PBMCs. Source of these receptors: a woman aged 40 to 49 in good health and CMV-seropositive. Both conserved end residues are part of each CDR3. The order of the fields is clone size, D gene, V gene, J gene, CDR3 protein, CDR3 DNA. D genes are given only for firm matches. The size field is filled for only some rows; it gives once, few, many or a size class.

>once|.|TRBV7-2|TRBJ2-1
CASSSVEGLAQFF
TGTGCCAGCAGTTCGGTGGAGGGTCTGGCGCAGTTCTTC
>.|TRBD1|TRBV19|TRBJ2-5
CASSMNMDRVGEETQYF
TGTGCCAGTAGTATGAACATGGACAGGGTTGGGGAAGAGACCCAGTACTTC
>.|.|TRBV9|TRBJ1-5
CASSREGVSGNQPQHF
TGTGCCAGCAGCAGGGAGGGGGTATCGGGCAATCAGCCCCAGCATTTT
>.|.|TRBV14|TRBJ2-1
CASSQVLAAEQFF
TGTGCCAGCAGCCAAGTATTGGCGGCTGAGCAGTTCTTC
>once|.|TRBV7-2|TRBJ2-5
CASSLSQGRETQYF
TGTGCCAGCAGCTTAAGTCAGGGGCGGGAGACCCAGTACTTC
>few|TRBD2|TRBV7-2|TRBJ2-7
CASSLVGLGFRMSSYEQYF
TGTGCCAGCAGCTTAGTAGGACTAGGATTCCGCATGAGCTCCTACGAGCAGTACTTC
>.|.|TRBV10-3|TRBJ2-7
CAISDGSEQYF
TGTGCCATCAGTGACGGGAGCGAGCAGTACTTC
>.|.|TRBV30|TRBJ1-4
CAWTGWATNEKLFF
TGTGCCTGGACAGGGTGGGCAACTAATGAAAAACTGTTTTTT
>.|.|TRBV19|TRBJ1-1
CASTGQGYSEAFF
TGTGCCAGTACAGGGCAGGGGTATTCTGAAGCTTTCTTT
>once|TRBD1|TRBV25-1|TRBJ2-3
CASSKGGGHTDTQYF
TGTGCCAGCAGTAAAGGGGGCGGACACACAGATACGCAGTATTTT
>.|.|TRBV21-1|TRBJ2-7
CASSKCGPGDYF
TGTGCCAGCAGCAAATGTGGACCAGGGGATTACTTC
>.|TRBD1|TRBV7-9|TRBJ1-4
CARQGDDEKLFF
TGTGCCAGACAGGGGGATGATGAAAAACTGTTTTTT
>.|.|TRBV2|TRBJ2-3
CASSRTTWERNTQYF
TGTGCCAGCAGCCGGACTACCTGGGAGAGAAATACGCAGTATTTT
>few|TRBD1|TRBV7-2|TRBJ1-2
CASSRPQGVVGYTF
TGTGCCAGCAGCCGACCACAGGGGGTGGTAGGCTACACCTTC
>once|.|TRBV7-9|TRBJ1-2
CASSPGLNYGYTF
TGTGCCAGCAGCCCGGGACTTAACTATGGCTACACCTTC
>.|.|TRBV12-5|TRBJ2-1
CASGLATPRGNEQFF
TGTGCTAGTGGTTTAGCGACCCCTCGGGGCAATGAGCAGTTCTTC
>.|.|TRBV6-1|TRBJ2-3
CASSEAGGRNTDTQYF
TGTGCCAGCAGTGAAGCGGGGGGGCGAAACACAGATACGCAGTATTTT
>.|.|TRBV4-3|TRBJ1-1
CASSQSPGLITEAFF
TGCGCCAGCAGCCAATCCCCGGGATTAATCACTGAAGCTTTCTTT
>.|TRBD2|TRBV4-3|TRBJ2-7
CASSQEASGISYEQYF
TGCGCCAGCAGCCAAGAGGCTAGCGGGATCTCCTACGAGCAGTACTTC
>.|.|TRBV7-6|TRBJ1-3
CASSLALGVSGNTIYF
TGTGCCAGCAGCTTAGCGCTAGGGGTCTCTGGAAACACCATATATTTT
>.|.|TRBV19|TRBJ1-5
CASSPPNQPQHF
TGTGCCAGTAGTCCTCCCAATCAGCCCCAGCATTTT
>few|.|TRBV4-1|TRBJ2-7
CASSQEVASAYEQYF
TGCGCCAGCAGCCAAGAAGTAGCTAGCGCCTACGAGCAGTACTTC
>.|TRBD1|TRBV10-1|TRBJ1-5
CASSQGDVGQPQHF
TGCGCCAGCAGCCAGGGGGACGTGGGTCAGCCCCAGCATTTT
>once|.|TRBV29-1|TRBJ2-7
CSVGGSSYEQYF
TGCAGCGTTGGGGGCAGCTCCTACGAGCAGTACTTC
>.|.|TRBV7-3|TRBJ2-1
CASSARPGYNEQFF
TGTGCCAGCAGCGCGCGACCAGGTTACAATGAGCAGTTCTTC
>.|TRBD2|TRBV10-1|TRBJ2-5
CASNRLAEKETQYF
TGCGCCAGCAATAGACTAGCGGAAAAAGAGACCCAGTACTTC
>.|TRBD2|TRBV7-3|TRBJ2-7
CASSLGGRTPYEQYF
TGTGCCAGCAGCTTGGGCGGGAGGACCCCCTACGAGCAGTACTTC
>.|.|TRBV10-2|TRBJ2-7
CASSEPPGLPEQYF
TGCGCCAGCAGTGAGCCCCCGGGACTCCCGGAGCAGTACTTC
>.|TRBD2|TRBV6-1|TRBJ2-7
CASSRISGVYEQYF
TGTGCCAGCTCTCGGATAAGCGGGGTCTACGAGCAGTACTTC
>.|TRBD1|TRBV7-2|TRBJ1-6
CASSLQTGRNSPLHF
TGTGCCAGCAGCCTCCAGACAGGGCGCAATTCACCCCTCCACTTT
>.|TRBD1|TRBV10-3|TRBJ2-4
CAISRAGTGVLSNIQYF
TGTGCCATCAGTCGAGCCGGGACAGGGGTATTATCCAACATTCAGTACTTC
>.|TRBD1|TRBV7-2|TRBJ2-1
CASRKQGVFNEQFF
TGTGCCAGCAGAAAACAGGGGGTGTTCAATGAGCAGTTCTTC
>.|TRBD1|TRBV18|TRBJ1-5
CASSPGQSNQPQHF
TGTGCCAGCTCCCCGGGACAGAGCAATCAGCCCCAGCATTTT
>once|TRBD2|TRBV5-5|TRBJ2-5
CASSLAMIAGGVETQYF
TGTGCCAGCAGCTTGGCCATGATAGCGGGGGGGGTTGAAACCCAGTACTTC
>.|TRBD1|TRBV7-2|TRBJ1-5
CASSLGLQGPYVLPQHF
TGTGCCAGCAGCTTAGGCTTACAGGGGCCCTATGTACTGCCCCAGCATTTT
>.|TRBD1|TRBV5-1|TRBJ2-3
CASSLGGTGFTDTQYF
TGCGCCAGCAGCTTGGGAGGGACAGGTTTCACAGATACGCAGTATTTT
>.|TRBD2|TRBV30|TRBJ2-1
CAWRAGATSEQFF
TGTGCCTGGAGAGCGGGAGCTACTAGTGAGCAGTTCTTC
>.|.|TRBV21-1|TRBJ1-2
CASSNIYGYTF
TGTGCCAGCAGCAATATCTATGGCTACACCTTC
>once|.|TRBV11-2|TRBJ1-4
CASRQGPTNEKLFF
TGTGCCAGCAGACAGGGTCCAACTAATGAAAAACTGTTTTTT
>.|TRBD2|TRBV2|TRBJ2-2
CASSATSGGPGNTGELFF
TGTGCCAGCAGCGCTACTAGCGGGGGACCCGGGAACACCGGGGAGCTGTTTTTT
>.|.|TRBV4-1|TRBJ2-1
CASSQDRNRIRNEQFF
TGCGCCAGCAGCCAAGATAGGAACAGGATAAGGAATGAGCAGTTCTTC
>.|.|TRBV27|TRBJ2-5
CASSKLNQQETQYF
TGTGCCAGCAGTAAGTTGAACCAGCAAGAGACCCAGTACTTC
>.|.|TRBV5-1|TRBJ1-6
CASSAQGYYNSPLHF
TGCGCCAGCAGCGCACAGGGATACTATAATTCACCCCTCCACTTT
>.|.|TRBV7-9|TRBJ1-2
CASSLETAAYGYTF
TGTGCCAGCAGCTTAGAAACAGCGGCCTATGGCTACACCTTC
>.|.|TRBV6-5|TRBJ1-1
CASSYRGPNEAFF
TGTGCCAGCAGTTACCGAGGGCCTAACGAAGCTTTCTTT